This T cell receptor beta chain stems from a study of response to subunit inactivated influenza vaccine. V was cut by 6 bases and J by 4 bases, with 12 bases left in between. CDR3 length: 14 residues. Germline lookup yields CDR1 MNHNS and CDR2 SASEGT. Broader study findings: That few new T cells are recruited by each seasonal influenza vaccination was the authors' suggestion.

Using its own MiXCR run on the RT-PCR reads, TCRdb lists one record per CDR3 protein. The table shows around 160,000 distinct CDR3 sequences, with 11% occurring only once. This clonotype was observed at least ten times. The antigen is not known. This material consisted of non-naive T cells sorted from PBMCs, taken 45 days after vaccination. This clonotype was sampled from a middle-aged man who received an inactivated influenza vaccine. The chain joins TRBV6-1 to TRBJ1-4; D might be TRBD1 (5 bases). The CDR3 sequence: CASSEGRFNEKLFF. The CDR3 nucleotides are TGTGCCAGCAGCGAGGGACGGTTTAATGAAAAACTGTTTTTT.